This T cell receptor (beta chain) comes out of a study of blood T cell repertoires in COVID-19 (dated by TCRdb to the early 2020s). Context from the whole study: Samples from collaborators originated in the United States, Italy and Spain and spanned both the acute and convalescent phases of COVID-19. The prospective study material was composed of cDNA or gDNA derived from T cells, B-cell-depleted T cells, or PBMCs. The dataset comprised deeply sampled blood TCRbeta repertoires from subjects exposed to, actively infected with, or recovered from COVID-19. The repertoires were released in a freely available public database meant as a resource for research on the immune response to SARS-CoV-2. The samples were drawn from two sources: the first 160 participants of the ongoing ImmuneRACE study, and fewer than 1,500 subjects contributed by 6 global collaborators. The sample metadata nearly always contained a de-identified subject ID, COVID-19 status, age in years and sex. Where available, HLA class I and class II types were taken from metadata supplied by the sample provider and were not determined by assay-based typing.

From the cysteine up to the phenylalanine, the CDR3 has a length of 14 residues. The CDR3 DNA has 42 bases and is translated from base 1. Cut back by 3 bases and 3 bases, the V and J ends lie 10 bases apart. CDR1 and CDR2, per the germline V gene, are SGDLS and YYNGEE. Collaborating institutions collected whole blood in K2EDTA tubes following their own protocols. For TCRbeta analysis, collaborators shipped samples in one of three forms: frozen whole blood, isolated PBMCs, or DNA extracted from either of those sample types. General study outcomes and caveats: How much clinical and demographic metadata was included differed by source and by participant, and the metadata was provided uncurated.

TCRbeta CDR3 regions were amplified from genomic DNA using the immunoSEQ Assay, a bias-controlled multiplex PCR. The published analysis was carried out like this. Nucleated cell counts per sample were estimated from amplification of reference gene primers within the assay. To quantify the absolute abundance of each unique TCRbeta CDR3 rearrangement, sequence reads were collapsed and filtered. For each sample, productive Simpson clonality was calculated as the square root of Simpson's diversity index across productive rearrangements. Imported from immuneACCESS, the table was reduced by TCRdb to in-frame sequences with V and J called. These copies leave out some clones; in studies compared against another copy, an unresolved V gene accounts for under half, and the cause of the remainder is not known. The V and J calls and the clone size are those of that table, but D and trimming were determined from the DNA. The sample records some 160,000 clones, roughly four fifths of which are singletons. Of the sample, roughly 10% falls within the top ten clones.

Points on this clone: Its binding antigen is unknown. Per-nucleotide qualities are absent, and no much larger clonotype sits a single base away.

Sequenced: peripheral blood. The clonotype originates from a man in his sixties or seventies with active or convalescent COVID-19. Recombination linked TRBV9 to TRBJ1-5, with TRBD1 as a weak D call on 6 bases. CDR3 reads: CASSGGQSNQPQHF. The sequenced DNA: TGTGCCAGCAGCGGAGGACAGTCCAATCAGCCCCAGCATTTT.